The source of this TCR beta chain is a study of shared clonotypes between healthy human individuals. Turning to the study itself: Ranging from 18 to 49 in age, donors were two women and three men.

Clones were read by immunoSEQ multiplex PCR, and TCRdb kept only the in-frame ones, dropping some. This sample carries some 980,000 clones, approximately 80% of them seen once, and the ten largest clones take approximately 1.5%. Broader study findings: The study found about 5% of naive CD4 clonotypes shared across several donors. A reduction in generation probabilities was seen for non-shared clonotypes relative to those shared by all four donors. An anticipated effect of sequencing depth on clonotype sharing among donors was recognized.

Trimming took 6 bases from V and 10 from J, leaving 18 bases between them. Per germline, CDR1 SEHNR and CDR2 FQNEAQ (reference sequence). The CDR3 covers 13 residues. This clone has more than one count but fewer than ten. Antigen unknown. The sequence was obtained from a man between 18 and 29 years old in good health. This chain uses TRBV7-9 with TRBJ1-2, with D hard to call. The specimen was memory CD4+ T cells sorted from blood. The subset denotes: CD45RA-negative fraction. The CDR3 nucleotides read TGTGCCAGCAGTTCTTCCCTCGACCGCAACTACACCTTC. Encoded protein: CASSSSLDRNYTF.